A selection of T cell receptor beta chains follows, all from one sample in a study of blood T cell repertoires in COVID-19. Produced via immunoSEQ multiplex PCR; TCRdb's table is partial and in-frame only. The sample shows about 130,000 clones, 65% to 90% of them seen only once. Material: peripheral blood. Receptors originate from a woman over 75 with acute or convalescent COVID-19. CDR3s include the opening cysteine and the closing phenylalanine or tryptophan. The D gene is left open where the match is weak. Clone size is stated in some rows and not others, as once, few, many or a class when expanded.

d_call: TRBD2; j_call: TRBJ2-3; v_call: TRBV4-2; clone_size: NA; cdr3_nt: TGTGCCAGCAGCCAAGTGGGCTTCGCGGCGGGGGGCACAGATACGCAGTATTTT; cdr3_aa: CASSQVGFAAGGTDTQYF
d_call: TRBD1; j_call: TRBJ2-1; v_call: TRBV2; clone_size: NA; cdr3_nt: TGTGCCAGCAGAAACATACAGGGGCAGCAGTTCTTC; cdr3_aa: CASRNIQGQQFF
d_call: NA; j_call: TRBJ2-2; v_call: TRBV9; clone_size: NA; cdr3_nt: TGTGCCAGCTCGCCCGCGGTAGGGAACACCGGGGAGCTGTTTTTT; cdr3_aa: CASSPAVGNTGELFF
d_call: NA; j_call: TRBJ1-2; v_call: TRBV19; clone_size: NA; cdr3_nt: TGTGCCAGTAGTAACAGGGCCTCCTACGACCGCTACACCTTC; cdr3_aa: CASSNRASYDRYTF
d_call: TRBD2; j_call: TRBJ2-3; v_call: TRBV4-2; clone_size: NA; cdr3_nt: TGTGCCAGCAGCCCACGACTAGCGGGGGGGCGGGCAGATACGCAGTATTTT; cdr3_aa: CASSPRLAGGRADTQYF
d_call: TRBD1; j_call: TRBJ2-2; v_call: TRBV5-1; clone_size: NA; cdr3_nt: TGCGCCAGCAGCGTTAATCTAGGGACAGGTTCCACCGGGGAGCTGTTTTTT; cdr3_aa: CASSVNLGTGSTGELFF
d_call: NA; j_call: TRBJ1-5; v_call: TRBV18; clone_size: NA; cdr3_nt: TGTGCCAGCTCACCACGCGAGGATCAGCCCCAGCATTTT; cdr3_aa: CASSPREDQPQHF
d_call: NA; j_call: TRBJ1-2; v_call: TRBV3-1/TRBV3-2; clone_size: once; cdr3_nt: TGTGCCAGCAGCCAAAGAGGATCCAACGACTATGGCTACACCTTC; cdr3_aa: CASSQRGSNDYGYTF
d_call: NA; j_call: TRBJ1-1; v_call: TRBV7-9; clone_size: NA; cdr3_nt: TGTGCCAGCAGCTTAGGGGGCGGCCGAAATGAAGCTTTCTTT; cdr3_aa: CASSLGGGRNEAFF
d_call: TRBD1; j_call: TRBJ2-4; v_call: TRBV4-2; clone_size: NA; cdr3_nt: TGTGCCAGCAGCACCGGGACAGCCCAGGACATTCAGTACTTC; cdr3_aa: CASSTGTAQDIQYF
d_call: NA; j_call: TRBJ1-5; v_call: TRBV2; clone_size: NA; cdr3_nt: TGTGCCAGCAGCAGGGAAAAAGGCAATCAGCCCCAGCATTTT; cdr3_aa: CASSREKGNQPQHF
d_call: TRBD1; j_call: TRBJ1-1; v_call: TRBV11-2; clone_size: NA; cdr3_nt: TGTGCCAGCAGCTCGGACTGGACAGGGGGCGGATTCGCTTTCTTT; cdr3_aa: CASSSDWTGGGFAFF
d_call: TRBD2; j_call: TRBJ2-3; v_call: TRBV18; clone_size: NA; cdr3_nt: TGTGCCAGCTCACTGAGGACTAGCGGGGGGGCCGGCGCAGATACGCAGTATTTT; cdr3_aa: CASSLRTSGGAGADTQYF
d_call: NA; j_call: TRBJ1-2; v_call: TRBV7-8; clone_size: NA; cdr3_nt: TGTGCCAGCAGCCCCGAGACAGTAGTGGATGGCTACACCTTC; cdr3_aa: CASSPETVVDGYTF
d_call: TRBD1; j_call: TRBJ1-2; v_call: TRBV3-1/TRBV3-2; clone_size: NA; cdr3_nt: TGTGCCAGCAGCCTTTTGGGACAGCCCCGTATTTACCACACCTTC; cdr3_aa: CASSLLGQPRIYHTF
d_call: NA; j_call: TRBJ1-2; v_call: TRBV7-2; clone_size: NA; cdr3_nt: TGTGCCAGCAGCTTTTCGGGGGGAGCTAACTATGGCTACACCTTC; cdr3_aa: CASSFSGGANYGYTF
d_call: NA; j_call: TRBJ2-5; v_call: TRBV5-1; clone_size: NA; cdr3_nt: TGCGCCAGCAAACGAGGGGCGGGGAAAGAGACCCAGTACTTC; cdr3_aa: CASKRGAGKETQYF
d_call: NA; j_call: TRBJ1-1; v_call: TRBV19; clone_size: once; cdr3_nt: TGTGCCAGTAGCAGAGGGGGTGGGGGAACGGGGCGGAACTATGAAGCTTTCTTT; cdr3_aa: CASSRGGGGTGRNYEAFF
d_call: NA; j_call: TRBJ1-4; v_call: TRBV28; clone_size: once; cdr3_nt: TGTGCCAGCAACCCGGGGGGGGACCTTAATGAAAAACTGTTTTTT; cdr3_aa: CASNPGGDLNEKLFF
d_call: NA; j_call: TRBJ2-7; v_call: TRBV7-9; clone_size: NA; cdr3_nt: TGTGCCAGCAGCTTAGTGGCGGCCTACGAGCAGTACTTC; cdr3_aa: CASSLVAAYEQYF
d_call: NA; j_call: TRBJ1-4; v_call: TRBV25-1; clone_size: NA; cdr3_nt: TGTGCCAGCAGTGAGCGCGAGGGGGATAATGAAAAACTGTTTTTT; cdr3_aa: CASSEREGDNEKLFF
d_call: TRBD1; j_call: TRBJ1-1; v_call: TRBV10-3; clone_size: once; cdr3_nt: TGTGCCATCAGTGAGCTAGGGACAGGGGCCACTGAAGCTTTCTTT; cdr3_aa: CAISELGTGATEAFF
d_call: NA; j_call: TRBJ1-2; v_call: TRBV19; clone_size: NA; cdr3_nt: TGTGCCAGTAGTATTTCAGGGTTGGGCTACACCTTC; cdr3_aa: CASSISGLGYTF
d_call: NA; j_call: TRBJ2-1; v_call: TRBV7-9; clone_size: NA; cdr3_nt: TGTGCCAGCAGCTTGACAGGTAGGGGTGAGCAGTTCTTC; cdr3_aa: CASSLTGRGEQFF
d_call: NA; j_call: TRBJ1-1; v_call: TRBV7-2; clone_size: NA; cdr3_nt: TGTGCCAGCAGCTTATTTCTCAGGGCCGCAGCTTTCTTT; cdr3_aa: CASSLFLRAAAFF
d_call: NA; j_call: TRBJ1-1; v_call: TRBV10-1; clone_size: NA; cdr3_nt: TGCGCCAGCAGTGCCCAAACAGGGAATACTGAAGCTTTCTTT; cdr3_aa: CASSAQTGNTEAFF
d_call: NA; j_call: TRBJ1-1; v_call: TRBV4-1; clone_size: NA; cdr3_nt: TGCGCCAGCAATGCGGCCACACAGAACACTGAAGCTTTCTTT; cdr3_aa: CASNAATQNTEAFF
d_call: NA; j_call: TRBJ2-2; v_call: TRBV6-5; clone_size: NA; cdr3_nt: TGTGCCAGCAGTTTATCGCAGGGGCCCGGGGAGCTGTTTTTT; cdr3_aa: CASSLSQGPGELFF
d_call: TRBD2; j_call: TRBJ2-3; v_call: TRBV6-6; clone_size: NA; cdr3_nt: TGTGCCAGCATCAAGACTAGCGGGGGCACAGATACGCAGTATTTT; cdr3_aa: CASIKTSGGTDTQYF
d_call: NA; j_call: TRBJ2-3; v_call: TRBV4-2; clone_size: NA; cdr3_nt: TGTGCCAGCAGCCCCCGCGAGGGCGCAGATACGCAGTATTTT; cdr3_aa: CASSPREGADTQYF
d_call: TRBD2; j_call: TRBJ2-4; v_call: TRBV3-1/TRBV3-2; clone_size: few; cdr3_nt: TGTGCCAGCAGCCAAGAAACTAGCGGGGTCAAAAACATTCAGTACTTC; cdr3_aa: CASSQETSGVKNIQYF
d_call: NA; j_call: TRBJ2-2; v_call: TRBV12-3/TRBV12-4; clone_size: NA; cdr3_nt: TGTGCCAGCAGGAACAGGGCGCCCGGGGAGCTGTTTTTT; cdr3_aa: CASRNRAPGELFF
d_call: TRBD1; j_call: TRBJ1-2; v_call: TRBV29-1; clone_size: NA; cdr3_nt: TGCAGCGCCTCCGACAGGGGCTATGGCTACACCTTC; cdr3_aa: CSASDRGYGYTF
d_call: NA; j_call: TRBJ2-2; v_call: TRBV2; clone_size: NA; cdr3_nt: TGTGCCAGCCAGGTCGGGGAGCTGTTTTTT; cdr3_aa: CASQVGELFF
d_call: NA; j_call: TRBJ2-2; v_call: TRBV5-1; clone_size: once; cdr3_nt: TGCGCCAGCGCGGGCTTTGCGAACACCGGGGAGCTGTTTTTT; cdr3_aa: CASAGFANTGELFF
d_call: NA; j_call: TRBJ2-2; v_call: TRBV4-1; clone_size: once; cdr3_nt: TGCGCCAGCAGCCAGTTGGACAGACTGACCGGGGAGCTGTTTTTT; cdr3_aa: CASSQLDRLTGELFF
d_call: NA; j_call: TRBJ1-1; v_call: TRBV7-8; clone_size: NA; cdr3_nt: TGTGCCAGCAGCTTAGCGCGGGGAAGTGCTGAAGCTTTCTTT; cdr3_aa: CASSLARGSAEAFF